The sequence of this T cell receptor (beta chain) was determined in a study of T cells in Graves' hyperthyroidism and ophthalmopathy. The CDR3 runs to 12 residues. Looked up from germline, CDR1 is SNHLY and CDR2 is FYNNEI. Trimming shortened V by 7 bases and J by 10 bases, and 13 bases separated the two germline ends. The source material, RNA transcripts, was used to amplify TCR beta CDR3 regions. The primer set for the first-round RT-PCR of the TCR CDR3 was HTBI. TCRdb re-analysed the multiplex PCR reads in MiXCR, keeping a single row per CDR3 protein. The sample consists of approximately 500,000 distinct CDR3 sequences, more than 45% of them appearing once.

The TCR was taken from a woman aged 18-29 years with Graves' hyperthyroidism. Material for sequencing was peripheral blood or thyroid tissue (not recorded which). V is TRBV2 and J is TRBJ1-4; D may be TRBD1 (6 bases). In nucleotides, the CDR3 is TGTGCCAGCAACCAACAGGGAGGAAAACTGTTTTTT. It yields the protein CASNQQGGKLFF.